This T cell receptor (beta chain) was observed in a study of control samples from healthy donors and cancer patients. Some clones are missing from TCRdb's copy, which holds only in-frame ones; the method was immunoSEQ multiplex PCR. The data contain roughly 86,000 clones, around nine tenths of them seen just once; the ten biggest clones take up 3% to 4.5%. This clone has only a few counts. CDR3 length: 15 residues. CDR1 is SGHRS and CDR2 is YFSETQ in the germline V gene. Trimming removed 4 bases from V and 3 bases from J, with 16 bases in between. Sequencing used blood. The receptor was isolated from a woman between 18 and 29 years old in good health. This rearrangement joins TRBV5-1 to TRBJ2-5; unclear D gene. The CDR3: CASSPPGGEKETQYF. DNA for the CDR3: TGCGCCAGCAGCCCTCCCGGTGGAGAGAAAGAGACCCAGTACTTC.